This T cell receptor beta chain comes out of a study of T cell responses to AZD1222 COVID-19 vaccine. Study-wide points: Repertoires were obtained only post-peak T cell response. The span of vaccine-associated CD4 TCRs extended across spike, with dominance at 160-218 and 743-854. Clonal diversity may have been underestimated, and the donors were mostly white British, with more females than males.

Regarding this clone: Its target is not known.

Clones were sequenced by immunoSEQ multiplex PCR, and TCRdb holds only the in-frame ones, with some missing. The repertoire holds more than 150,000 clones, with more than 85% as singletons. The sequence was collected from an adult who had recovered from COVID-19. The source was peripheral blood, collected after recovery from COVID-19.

The CDR3 DNA reads as TGTGCCAGTAGCTCCCGGGGCGACAGAAATCAGCCCCAGCATTTT. It translates to CASSSRGDRNQPQHF. This sequence joins TRBV19 and TRBJ1-5; a possible D gene is TRBD1 (5 bases). Deletions cut 6 bases from V and 4 bases from J, with 16 bases between. This CDR3 comprises 15 residues. The germline gives CDR1 LNHDA, CDR2 SQIVND (reference sequence).